The sequence of this TCR beta chain was determined in a study of shared clonotypes between healthy human individuals. Study overall: Three plates were used per donor for CD4 naive, three for CD4 memory, two for CD8 naive and one for CD8 memory.

CDR3 size: 11 residues. Germline values: CDR1 GTSNPN, CDR2 SVGIG (reference sequence). Deletions cut 5 bases from V and 5 bases from J, with 10 bases between. Overall study results and limits: Sampling used blood alone; tissue repertoires probably differ.

As to this clone: Antigen unknown.

The study drew its donors from healthy HIV-negative adults without recent acute infections or vaccinations. Method: immunoSEQ multiplex PCR; TCRdb's copy keeps in-frame clones and lacks some. The sample lists 2 million to 2.5 million clones; approximately 94% were seen once. The sequence derives from a man younger than 30 in good health. The sample taken for sequencing was naive CD4+ T cells sorted from blood. Sample subset: CD45RA+ positively selected. This rearrangement joins TRBV30 to TRBJ2-7, with D possibly TRBD1 on 6 matching bases. CDR3 residues: CAWAGQHEQYF. CDR3 in DNA: TGTGCCTGGGCCGGACAGCACGAGCAGTACTTC.